The 26 T cell receptor beta chains in this list originate from one sample, sequenced in a study of graft-versus-host responses after intestinal transplantation. The protocol was immunoSEQ multiplex PCR, while the TCRdb copy is restricted to in-frame clones and leaves out a portion. The sample lists about 70,000 clones, about nine tenths occurring once. Their antigens are not known. This sample comprised unstimulated CD8+ T cells sorted from spleen or lymph node cells, obtained before intestinal transplant. The receptors were sampled from a human donor who received an intestinal transplant.

The rearrangement uses TRBV29-1 and TRBJ1-1; no reliable D call. CDR3 length: 11 residues. The V and J ends lost 3 bases and 4 bases respectively, with 6 bases between them. The germline V gene encodes CDR1 SQVTM and CDR2 ANQGSEA. The CDR3 coding sequence is TGCAGCGTTGATGAGGGCACTGAAGCTTTCTTT. It yields the protein CSVDEGTEAFF.

CDR3 nucleotide sequence: TGTGCCAGCAGTCTCCGGGACAGGGGATATGGCTACACCTTC. Its protein is CASSLRDRGYGYTF. The gene calls are TRBV27 and TRBJ1-2; the match to TRBD1 covers 10 bases. Germline V CDR1 and CDR2: MNHEY, SMNVEV (reference sequence). V was pared by 5 bases and J by 5 bases, with 5 bases of the junction left unmatched. The CDR3 sequence is 14 residues long.

The CDR3 region has the DNA TGTGCCAGCAGCGTAGACGAGTCTTCCCCTTATGGCTACACCTTC. Amino acids: CASSVDESSPYGYTF. This chain joins TRBV9 and TRBJ1-2; D unresolved. V was clipped by 0 bases and J by 5 bases, with 14 bases between them. Germline values: CDR1 SGDLS, CDR2 YYNGEE. The CDR3 covers 15 residues.

The chain links TRBV6-6 to TRBJ1-6; D is ambiguous. Germline V lookup: CDR1 MNHNY, CDR2 SVGAGI (reference sequence). Trimming pared 8 bases from V and 10 bases from J, leaving 18 bases between. The CDR3 totals 14 residues. Here the CDR3 reads CASCHQAVWSPLHF. In nucleotides, the CDR3 is TGTGCCAGCTGCCATCAGGCAGTTTGGTCACCCCTCCACTTT.

The chain links TRBV19 to TRBJ1-1; the match to TRBD1 covers 9 bases. Per the germline V gene, CDR1 is LNHDA and CDR2 is SQIVND (reference sequence). CDR3 length: 15 residues. Germline trimming cut 1 base from V and 1 base from J; bases unmatched to any gene: 1. The CDR3 coding sequence is TGTGCCAGTAGTATAGGGGGACAGGGGAACACTGAAGCTTTCTTT. Translating it yields CASSIGGQGNTEAFF.

V gene TRBV27 combines with J gene TRBJ2-7; 9 bases match TRBD2. Germline V lookup: CDR1 MNHEY, CDR2 SMNVEV (reference sequence). J was trimmed by 3 bases and V by 5 bases; bases with no gene match: 8. The CDR3 consists of 15 residues. This CDR3 reads CASSPSGGLYYEQYF. In DNA form, the CDR3 reads TGTGCCAGCAGTCCCAGCGGGGGGCTCTACTACGAGCAGTACTTC.

For the CDR3, the DNA is TGTGCCAGCAGCTTAGGGTCCAGGGACGAGCAGTACTTC. It is translated as CASSLGSRDEQYF. This chain joins TRBV11-2 and TRBJ2-7, with D possibly matching TRBD1 (5 bases). Germline-derived CDR1 and CDR2 are SGHAT and FQNNGV. CDR3 length: 13 residues. Deletions cut 1 base from V and 5 bases from J, with 9 bases between.

The J gene is TRBJ2-3, the V gene TRBV6-5; 9 nucleotides line up with TRBD1. The CDR3 loop spans 15 amino acids. CDR1 MNHEY and CDR2 SVGAGI come from the germline V gene. V dropped 0 bases and J dropped 5; count of bases not matched to a gene: 3. CDR3 DNA sequence: TGTGCCAGCAGTTACTCACAGGGGGCAGGAGATACGCAGTATTTT. This sequence encodes CASSYSQGAGDTQYF.

V and J are TRBV21-1 and TRBJ2-7; TRBD2, the D gene given by the table, was not confirmed from the DNA. TRBV21-1 is annotated as a pseudogene. The CDR3 covers 15 residues. DNA of the CDR3: TGTGCCAGCAGCAAAGCGGCGGGGGGGGCCGCCGAGCAGTACTTC. Amino acid sequence: CASSKAAGGAAEQYF.

This clone was recorded a few times. The chain combines TRBV2 with TRBJ2-3; 8 positions match TRBD1. This CDR3 is 15 amino acids long. V was pared by 6 bases and J by 6 bases, with 11 bases of the junction left unmatched. Germline V gene sequence: CDR1 SNHLY, CDR2 FYNNEI. The CDR3 here is CASRDDRGLYDTQYF. Here the CDR3 DNA reads TGTGCCAGCAGGGACGACAGGGGTCTCTACGATACGCAGTATTTT.

Points on this clone: Other DNA variants within this sample encode the same CDR3. The chain is built from TRBV27 and TRBJ2-7; perhaps TRBD2 as D (6 bases). This CDR3 has 13 amino acids. V was pared by 5 bases and J by 3 bases, with 11 bases between. The germline V gene has CDR1 MNHEY and CDR2 SMNVEV (reference sequence). The CDR3 nucleotides are TGTGCCAGCAGTCTGGGGGGTGGCTACGAGCAGTACTTC. Encoded protein: CASSLGGGYEQYF.

This rearrangement joins TRBV6-1 to TRBJ1-1; no firm D call. The CDR3 loop spans 16 amino acids. The ends were cut back, 3 bases at V and 2 bases at J, with 16 bases in the middle. Germline CDR1 is MNHNS and CDR2 is SASEGT. The CDR3 protein is CASSDPGRAANTEAFF. CDR3 DNA: TGTGCCAGCAGTGACCCGGGGAGGGCAGCTAACACTGAAGCTTTCTTT.

V gene TRBV4-2 combines with J gene TRBJ2-1, with 8 bases lining up with TRBD1. The CDR3 is made up of 16 amino acids. Germline lookup yields CDR1 LGHNA and CDR2 YNFKEQ. After removal of 3 bases from V and 10 bases from J, the junction contained 14 bases not matched to a gene. The CDR3 protein is CASSQEDRGGSGEQFF. CDR3 sequence (DNA): TGTGCCAGCAGCCAGGAAGACAGGGGAGGCTCCGGGGAGCAGTTCTTC.

The chain is built from TRBV11-2 and TRBJ2-7; D remains ambiguous. CDR3 length: 14 amino acids. Trimming stripped 5 bases from V and 3 bases from J, with 14 bases between. CDR1 is SGHAT and CDR2 is FQNNGV in the germline V gene. CDR3 in amino acids: CASSPRPQNYEQYF. In nucleotides, the CDR3 is TGTGCCAGCAGCCCCAGGCCACAAAACTACGAGCAGTACTTC.

This rearrangement joins TRBV7-9 to TRBJ2-5, with D possibly TRBD1 on 6 matching bases. CDR1 SEHNR and CDR2 FQNEAQ come from the germline V gene (reference sequence). Deletions cut 4 bases from V and 2 bases from J, with 11 bases between. There are 14 residues in the CDR3. CDR3 amino acids: CASSSRDIQETQYF. In nucleotides, the CDR3 is TGTGCCAGCAGCTCCCGGGACATACAAGAGACCCAGTACTTC.

The rearrangement uses TRBV5-1 and TRBJ2-7; the match to TRBD1 covers 9 bases. The germline V gene has CDR1 SGHRS and CDR2 YFSETQ. J was trimmed by 5 bases and V by 7 bases; bases with no gene match: 10. The CDR3 is 14 residues long. Here the CDR3 reads CASSLDRGGHEQYF. As DNA, the CDR3 is TGCGCCAGCTCCCTTGACAGGGGGGGCCACGAGCAGTACTTC.

The chain recombines TRBV6-1 with TRBJ1-1; the D gene is possibly TRBD1 (5 bases). Trimming shortened V by 8 bases and J by 4 bases, and 11 bases separated the two germline ends. Germline V gene data show CDR1 as MNHNS and CDR2 as SASEGT. The CDR3 has 12 amino acids. CDR3 nucleotides: TGTGCCAGCGCAGCAGGGTTCACTGAAGCTTTCTTT. It encodes CASAAGFTEAFF.

This sequence joins TRBV27 and TRBJ1-1; D may be TRBD1 (5 bases). The CDR3 totals 14 residues. CDR1 MNHEY and CDR2 SMNVEV come from the germline V gene (reference sequence). Trimming cost V 3 bases and J 4 bases, with 12 bases left between them. CDR3 in amino acids: CASSLWDSGTEAFF. The CDR3 nucleotides read TGTGCCAGCAGTTTGTGGGACTCGGGCACTGAAGCTTTCTTT.

This clone showed up just once. V is TRBV5-4 and J is TRBJ1-3, with D uncertain. This CDR3 is built from 14 residues. The germline V gene has CDR1 SGHNT and CDR2 YYREEE (reference sequence). Trimming removed 4 bases from V and 0 bases from J, with 8 bases in between. The CDR3, as DNA: TGTGCCAGCAGCCCTACCGACTCTGGAAACACCATATATTTT. It specifies CASSPTDSGNTIYF.

CDR3 nucleotides: TGTGCCAGCAGCTTAGGAGCGGGGTTGGGGGAGACCCAGTACTTC. Translated: CASSLGAGLGETQYF. This chain connects TRBV7-8 to TRBJ2-5; 7 nucleotides agree with TRBD2. Germline CDR1 reads SGHVS; CDR2 reads FQNEAQ. The V segment lost 1 base and the J segment 5 bases; nucleotides outside the gene matches: 7. There are 15 residues in the CDR3.

In nucleotides, the CDR3 is TGTGCCAGCAGCGCCCCCCTGGTGGGGGGTGGATACAATGAGCAGTTCTTC. Translation: CASSAPLVGGGYNEQFF. V gene TRBV9 combines with J gene TRBJ2-1, with D possibly TRBD2 on 6 matching bases. CDR3 size: 17 residues. V lost 3 bases to trimming and J lost 4 bases, with 20 bases between them. Germline V gives CDR1 SGDLS, CDR2 YYNGEE.

The chain recombines TRBV5-4 with TRBJ2-1, with 7 bases identical to TRBD2. CDR1 and CDR2 from the germline V gene are SGHNT and YYREEE (reference sequence). The ends lost 2 bases at V and 4 bases at J; junction bases unmatched: 6. The CDR3 consists of 15 residues. CDR3: CASSFPGGSYNEQFF. The CDR3, as DNA: TGTGCCAGCAGCTTCCCGGGGGGATCTTACAATGAGCAGTTCTTC.

The chain uses TRBV7-8 and TRBJ1-1; 9 bases are a match to TRBD1. The CDR3 runs to 16 residues. J lost 7 bases, V lost 5 bases, and 14 bases had no gene match. CDR1 is SGHVS and CDR2 is FQNEAQ in the germline V gene. CDR3 bases: TGTGCCAGCAGCCCCGGCCCGGACAGGGGATACCTTGAAGCTTTCTTT. The encoded protein is CASSPGPDRGYLEAFF. Filled out from reference TRBV7-8 and TRBJ1-1, the complete variable domain reads GAGVSQSPRYKVAKRGQDVALRCDPISGHVSLFWYQQALGQGPEFLTYFQNEAQLDKSGLPSDRFFAERPEGSVSTLKIQRTQQEDSAVYLCASSPGPDRGYLEAFFGQGTRLTVV.

The rearrangement links TRBV19 to TRBJ2-1; 14 bases agree with TRBD2. The CDR3 length is 16 residues. Germline-derived CDR1 and CDR2 are LNHDA and SQIVND (reference sequence). V shed 5 bases, J shed 8 bases, and the junction held 8 bases outside the gene matches. The CDR3 loop reads CASSPRLAGGPDEQFF. The CDR3 DNA follows: TGTGCCAGTAGTCCCAGACTAGCGGGGGGGCCGGATGAGCAGTTCTTC.

V usage is TRBV10-3 and J usage is TRBJ1-2; D gene ambiguous. The germline V gene has CDR1 ENHRY and CDR2 SYGVKD. With 0 bases removed from V and 4 bases from J, the gap between germline ends came to 12 bases. The CDR3 extends over 15 amino acids. The CDR3 sequence is CAISESPGPGYGYTF. In DNA form, the CDR3 reads TGTGCCATCAGTGAGTCCCCAGGTCCTGGCTATGGCTACACCTTC.

This chain uses TRBV6-5 with TRBJ1-1, with 7 bases lining up with TRBD1. Germline assignment: CDR1 MNHEY and CDR2 SVGAGI. The CDR3 covers 13 residues. Germline trimming cut 6 bases from V and 4 bases from J; bases unmatched to any gene: 5. CDR3 in amino acids: CASREQGLTEAFF. CDR3 DNA sequence: TGTGCCAGCAGAGAACAGGGGCTCACTGAAGCTTTCTTT.